Below, one TCR beta chain is given with its context. Original processing notes: For nucleated cells, counts were estimated from reference gene primer amplification. Some clones are missing from TCRdb's copy, which holds only in-frame ones; the method was immunoSEQ multiplex PCR. The V and J calls and clone size come from that table; D and trimming were worked out from the DNA. The sample holds 50,000 to 70,000 clones, about 80% seen once. These data originate in a study of blood T cell repertoires in COVID-19. This CDR3 region has 14 residues. V lost 5 bases, J lost 5 bases, and 12 bases lay in between. Germline CDR1 reads SNHLY; CDR2 reads FYNNEI.

The chain is built from TRBV2 and TRBJ2-2, with D perhaps matching TRBD1 (6 bases). This receptor was taken from a man aged 60 to 75 with acute or convalescent COVID-19. Specimen: peripheral blood. Here the CDR3 DNA reads TGTGCCAGCAGTTTACAGGGCGCGACCGGGGAGCTGTTTTTT. Translated, it gives CASSLQGATGELFF.